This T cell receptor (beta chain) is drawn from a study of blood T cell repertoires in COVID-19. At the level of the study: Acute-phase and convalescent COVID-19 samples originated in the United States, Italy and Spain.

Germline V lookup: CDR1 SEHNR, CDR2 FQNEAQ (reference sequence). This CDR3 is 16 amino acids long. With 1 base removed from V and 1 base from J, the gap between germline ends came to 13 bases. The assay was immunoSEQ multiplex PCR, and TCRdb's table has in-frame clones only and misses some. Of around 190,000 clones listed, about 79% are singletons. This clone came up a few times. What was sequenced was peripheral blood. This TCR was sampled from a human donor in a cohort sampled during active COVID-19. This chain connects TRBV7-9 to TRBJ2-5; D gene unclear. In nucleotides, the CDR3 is TGTGCCAGCAGCTTAGATGTAACAGATATCCAAGAGACCCAGTACTTC. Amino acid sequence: CASSLDVTDIQETQYF.